Sequencing of this T cell receptor beta chain was carried out in a study of OX40 agonist ivuxolimab in advanced cancers. Study information: The study treated patients with ivuxolimab, an agonistic anti-OX40 (CD134) antibody.

The length of the CDR3 is 15 residues. In germline, CDR1 is SGDLS, CDR2 YYNGEE. Trimming left V 4 bases short and J 5 bases short, with 18 bases between. Using immunoSEQ multiplex PCR, the repertoire was profiled, and TCRdb retains in-frame clones only, with some absent. The sample consists of tens of thousands of clones, less than 90% of them appearing once. Sequenced here: CD4+ or CD8+ T cells sorted from blood, sampled in a trial of the OX40 agonist ivuxolimab. The V and J genes are TRBV9 and TRBJ2-5; perhaps D is TRBD1 or TRBD2 (7 bases each). The TCR originated in an adult with an advanced solid tumor such as melanoma, head and neck, liver or kidney cancer. The CDR3 reads CASSIKGRGPETQYF. The CDR3 bases are TGTGCCAGCAGCATAAAGGGGAGGGGGCCCGAGACCCAGTACTTC.